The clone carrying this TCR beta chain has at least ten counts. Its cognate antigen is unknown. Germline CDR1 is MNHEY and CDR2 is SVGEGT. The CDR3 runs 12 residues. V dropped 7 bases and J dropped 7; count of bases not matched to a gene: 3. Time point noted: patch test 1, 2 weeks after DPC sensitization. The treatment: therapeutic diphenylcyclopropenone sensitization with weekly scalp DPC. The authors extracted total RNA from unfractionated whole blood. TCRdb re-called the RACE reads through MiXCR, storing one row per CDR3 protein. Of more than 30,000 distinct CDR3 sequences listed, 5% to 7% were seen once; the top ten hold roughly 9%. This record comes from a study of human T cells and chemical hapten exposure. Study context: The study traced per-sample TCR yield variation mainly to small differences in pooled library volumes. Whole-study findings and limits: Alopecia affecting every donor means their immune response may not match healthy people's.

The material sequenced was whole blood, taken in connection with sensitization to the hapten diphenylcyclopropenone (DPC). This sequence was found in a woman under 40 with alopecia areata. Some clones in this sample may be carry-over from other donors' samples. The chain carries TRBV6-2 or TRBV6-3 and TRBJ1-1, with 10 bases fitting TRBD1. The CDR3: CASTGQGNEAFF. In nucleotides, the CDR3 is TGTGCCAGCACGGGACAGGGGAATGAAGCTTTCTTT.